This T cell receptor (beta chain) was recovered during a study of cytomegalovirus exposure and HLA in healthy donors. This clone appeared a single time. The target antigen is unknown. The CDR3 is 15 residues long. Per the germline V gene, CDR1 is MNHEY and CDR2 is SVGAGI. V was pared by 5 bases and J by 1 base, with 7 bases of the junction left unmatched. The PCR contained 60 Vbeta and 13 Jbeta primers. TCRdb's copy holds only in-frame clones and misses some; the assay was immunoSEQ multiplex PCR. The sample holds 110,000 to 150,000 clones, approximately 82% seen once. General study findings and limits: Sequencing artifact likely explains a cluster of highly shared sequence variants.

The sample taken for sequencing was PBMCs. The sequence was collected from a woman in her forties in good health and CMV-seronegative. The chain couples TRBV6-5 to TRBJ2-7; TRBD2 aligns across 8 bases. The CDR3 nucleotides are TGTGCCAGCAGTACTAGCGGAGCGGGTTCCTACGAGCAGTACTTC. Translated, it gives CASSTSGAGSYEQYF.